The 17 T cell receptor beta chains below come from one sample, sequenced in a study of PD-1 blockade in classical Hodgkin lymphoma. Every one of the patients relapsed after autologous stem cell transplantation (brentuximab vedotin exposure was variable). Negative selection with magnetic separation was used to purify CD4+ T cells from thawed PBMCs. TCRdb's table, derived via immunoSEQ multiplex PCR, lists solely in-frame clones and lacks some. The sample shows approximately 17,000 clones, just under 85% of them seen only once. The sequenced sample was CD4+ T cells from blood, obtained at baseline. All receptors come from a human donor with classical Hodgkin lymphoma.

A single count supports this clone. The chain employs TRBV7-9 and TRBJ1-4; 10 nucleotides agree with TRBD1. With V trimmed by 4 bases and J by 4 bases, 9 bases remained unmatched. The CDR3 spans 17 residues. The germline V gene encodes CDR1 SEHNR and CDR2 FQNEAQ (reference sequence). This chain's CDR3 is CASSSRTGGTSNEKLFF. In DNA, the CDR3 is TGTGCCAGCAGCTCACGGACAGGGGGAACGAGTAATGAAAAACTGTTTTTT.

This clone was seen once. This chain uses TRBV6-1 with TRBJ2-4, with D uncertain. Germline V CDR1 and CDR2: MNHNS, SASEGT. Trimming removed 8 bases at V and 0 bases at J, with 14 bases between. The CDR3 has 15 amino acids. CDR3 sequence (DNA): TGTGCCAGCCAAATGACGGTCCTAGCCAAAAACATTCAGTACTTC. It is translated as CASQMTVLAKNIQYF.

The V gene is TRBV6-5, the J gene TRBJ2-5; 10 bases fit TRBD2. V was pared by 5 bases and J by 9 bases, with 12 bases of the junction left unmatched. This CDR3 comprises 15 residues. Germline V lookup: CDR1 MNHEY, CDR2 SVGAGI. CDR3 in DNA: TGTGCCAGCAGTCCTCGGACTAGCGGCCTAAGGGCCCAGTACTTC. It encodes CASSPRTSGLRAQYF.

The chain employs TRBV6-6 and TRBJ2-1, with 7 positions matching TRBD2. There are 14 residues in the CDR3. Germline CDR1 reads MNHNY; CDR2 reads SVGAGI (reference sequence). With 5 bases clipped from V and 4 bases from J, the junction kept 5 bases outside the gene matches. In DNA form, the CDR3 reads TGTGCCAGCAGTCCGATAGCGGGTTACAATGAGCAGTTCTTC. It encodes CASSPIAGYNEQFF.

The CDR3 region has the DNA TGCGCCAGCAGCTTGTTCGGGGCGCAGGAAGCGGGCTACACCTTC. Amino acid sequence: CASSLFGAQEAGYTF. V is TRBV5-1 and J is TRBJ1-2; possibly TRBD1 for D (5 bases). The CDR3 is 15 residues long. Germline V CDR1 and CDR2: SGHRS, YFSETQ. The V end was cut by 1 base, the J end by 8 bases, with 18 bases between. The complete variable domain, with remaining parts taken from reference TRBV5-1 and TRBJ1-2, reads KAGVTQTPRYLIKTRGQQVTLSCSPISGHRSVSWYQQTPGQGLQFLFEYFSETQRNKGNFPGRFSGRQFSNSRSEMNVSTLELGDSALYLCASSLFGAQEAGYTFGSGTRLTVV.

CDR3 DNA: TGCGCCAGCGACCCGGGGGGCACTGAAGCTTTCTTT. It translates to CASDPGGTEAFF. This chain links TRBV10-2 with TRBJ1-1; tentative D call: TRBD1 (5 bases). V was shortened by 8 bases and J by 4 bases, with 11 bases between the two germline ends. The germline V gene encodes CDR1 WSHSY and CDR2 SAAADI. There are 12 residues in the CDR3.

The gene calls are TRBV7-6 and TRBJ2-3; 7 nucleotides agree with TRBD1. The CDR3 contains 15 residues. CDR1 SGHVS and CDR2 FNYEAQ come from the germline V gene. The V and J ends lost 8 bases and 0 bases, in that order; junction bases with no gene match: 8. As DNA, the CDR3 is TGTGCCAGCTCTCGGGACAGTTATAGCACAGATACGCAGTATTTT. Protein: CASSRDSYSTDTQYF.

This clone was found once. The chain combines TRBV5-6 with TRBJ2-7, with 8 bases aligning to TRBD1. The CDR3 is 16 residues long. Germline V CDR1 and CDR2: SGHDT, YYEEEE. V lost 6 bases and J lost 1; bases outside the gene matches: 12. CDR3 nucleotide sequence: TGTGCCAGCAAATCGTGGAGGGGGACAGGATCCTACGAGCAGTACTTC. Its protein is CASKSWRGTGSYEQYF.

The CDR3 DNA sequence: TGCGCCAGCACCCCTATAAAGGGACCTACTAACTATGGCTACACCTTC. Translating gives CASTPIKGPTNYGYTF. The chain is built from TRBV23-1 and TRBJ1-2; D is possibly TRBD1 (5 bases). TRBV23-1 is labeled an ORF, and its function is uncertain. Trimming pared 7 bases from V and 0 bases from J, leaving 18 bases between. The length of the CDR3 is 16 residues.

The genes are TRBV10-3 and TRBJ2-3; no clear D. V lost 6 bases and J 5 bases, leaving 9 bases between the germline ends. Germline assignment: CDR1 ENHRY and CDR2 SYGVKD. The CDR3 has 12 residues. As DNA, the CDR3 is TGTGCCATCAGGGGTTTCGGAGATACGCAGTATTTT. It yields the protein CAIRGFGDTQYF.

Only one count was recorded for this clone. This chain links TRBV6-1 with TRBJ2-3; 8 nucleotides agree with TRBD2. Per germline, CDR1 MNHNS and CDR2 SASEGT. J lost 0 bases, V lost 10 bases, and 6 bases had no gene match. There are 14 residues in the CDR3. The DNA for the CDR3 is TGTGCCACCGACCGGGGGGGCAGCACAGATACGCAGTATTTT. This translates into CATDRGGSTDTQYF.

This chain connects TRBV2 to TRBJ1-3; no clear D gene. Germline V lookup: CDR1 SNHLY, CDR2 FYNNEI. This CDR3 has 16 residues. V was pared by 1 base and J by 4 bases, with 14 bases between. CDR3 sequence: CASSEEKQTLGNTIYF. The CDR3 DNA reads TGTGCCAGCAGTGAAGAGAAGCAGACTCTCGGAAACACCATATATTTT.

The gene calls are TRBV6-5 and TRBJ1-6, with TRBD1 identical over 8 bases. Germline CDR1 MNHEY, CDR2 SVGAGI. The CDR3 is 16 residues long. J lost 7 bases, V lost 2 bases, and 7 bases had no gene match. The CDR3 sequence: CASSYSGTGGNSPLHF. DNA for the CDR3: TGTGCCAGCAGTTACAGTGGGACAGGCGGAAATTCACCCCTCCACTTT.

The table lists this clone with a count of one. CDR3 nucleotides: TGTGCCAGCAGCGTAGGGGGGGGCGCTGGTAATTCACCCCTCCACTTT. Its translation is CASSVGGGAGNSPLHF. V and J are TRBV9 and TRBJ1-6, with D maybe TRBD1 (6 bases). V gave up 0 bases and J gave up 6 bases, with 13 bases separating them. Germline V gives CDR1 SGDLS, CDR2 YYNGEE. The CDR3 consists of 16 residues.

The chain joins TRBV5-1 to TRBJ1-1; perhaps TRBD1 as D (6 bases). From germline, CDR1 is SGHRS and CDR2 YFSETQ. V was trimmed by 4 bases and J by 1 base, leaving 14 bases between them. CDR3 length: 15 amino acids. In DNA form, the CDR3 reads TGCGCCAGCAGCCTGTCAGGGGTTCGGAACACTGAAGCTTTCTTT. Its protein product is CASSLSGVRNTEAFF.

The V gene is TRBV5-4, the J gene TRBJ1-4; D may be TRBD1 (5 bases). V lost 2 bases and J lost 5, with 10 bases in between. The CDR3 totals 14 residues. CDR1 and CDR2 from the germline V gene are SGHNT and YYREEE (reference sequence). For the CDR3, the DNA is TGTGCCAGCAGCTTCGCAGGGAGGAATGAAAAACTGTTTTTT. Translated, it gives CASSFAGRNEKLFF. The full variable domain, its missing parts supplied by reference TRBV5-4 and TRBJ1-4, is ETGVTQSPTHLIKTRGQQVTLRCSSQSGHNTVSWYQQALGQGPQFIFQYYREEENGRGNFPPRFSGLQFPNYSSELNVNALELDDSALYLCASSFAGRNEKLFFGSGTQLSVL.

This clone was counted a few times. This rearrangement joins TRBV29-1 to TRBJ2-3; D unresolved. The V and J ends lost 2 bases and 2 bases respectively, with 5 bases between them. The CDR3 is made up of 12 amino acids. The V gene's germline CDR1 is SQVTM and CDR2 ANQGSEA. The CDR3, as DNA: TGCAGCGTTGAAAAGGACACAGATACGCAGTATTTT. This gives the protein CSVEKDTDTQYF.